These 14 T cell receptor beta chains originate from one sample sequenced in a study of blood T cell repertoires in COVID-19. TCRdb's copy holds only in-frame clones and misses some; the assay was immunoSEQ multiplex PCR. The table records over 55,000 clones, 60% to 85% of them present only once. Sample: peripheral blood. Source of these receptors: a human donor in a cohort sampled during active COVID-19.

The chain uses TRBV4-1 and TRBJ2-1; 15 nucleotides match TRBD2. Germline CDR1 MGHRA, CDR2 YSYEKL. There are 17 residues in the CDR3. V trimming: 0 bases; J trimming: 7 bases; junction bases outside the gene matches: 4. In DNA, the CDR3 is TGCGCCAGCAGCCAAGATTTGGGGACTAGCGGGAGGAATGAGCAGTTCTTC. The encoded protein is CASSQDLGTSGRNEQFF.

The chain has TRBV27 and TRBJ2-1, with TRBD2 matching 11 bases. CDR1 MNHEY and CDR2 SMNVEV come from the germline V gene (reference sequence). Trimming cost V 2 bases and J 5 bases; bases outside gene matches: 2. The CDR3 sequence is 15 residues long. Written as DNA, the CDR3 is TGTGCCAGCAGTTTACTTAGCGGGGGGGACAATGAGCAGTTCTTC. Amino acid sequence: CASSLLSGGDNEQFF.

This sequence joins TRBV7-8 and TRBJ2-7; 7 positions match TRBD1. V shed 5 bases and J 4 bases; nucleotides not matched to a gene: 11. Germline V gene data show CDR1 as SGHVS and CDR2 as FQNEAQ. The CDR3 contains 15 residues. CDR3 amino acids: CASSPRGQGVYEQYF. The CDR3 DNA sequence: TGTGCCAGCAGCCCAAGGGGGCAGGGGGTGTACGAGCAGTACTTC.

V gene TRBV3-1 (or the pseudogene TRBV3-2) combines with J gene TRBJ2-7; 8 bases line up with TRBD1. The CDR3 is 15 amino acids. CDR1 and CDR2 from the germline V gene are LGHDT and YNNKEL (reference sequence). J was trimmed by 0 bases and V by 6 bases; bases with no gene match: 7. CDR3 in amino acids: CASSLQGASSYEQYF. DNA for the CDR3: TGTGCCAGCAGTCTCCAGGGGGCGAGCTCCTACGAGCAGTACTTC.

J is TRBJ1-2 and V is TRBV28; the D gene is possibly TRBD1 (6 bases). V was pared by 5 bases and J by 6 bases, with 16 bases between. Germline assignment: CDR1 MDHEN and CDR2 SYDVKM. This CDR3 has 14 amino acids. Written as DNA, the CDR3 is TGTGCCAGCAGTCCGGCACAGGGATCTCATGGCTACACCTTC. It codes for CASSPAQGSHGYTF.

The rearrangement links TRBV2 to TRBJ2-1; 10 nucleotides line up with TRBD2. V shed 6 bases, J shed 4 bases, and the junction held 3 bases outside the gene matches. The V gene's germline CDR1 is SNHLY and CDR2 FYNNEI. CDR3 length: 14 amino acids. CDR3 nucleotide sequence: TGTGCCAGCAGGGGTAGCGGGAGGTACAATGAGCAGTTCTTC. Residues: CASRGSGRYNEQFF. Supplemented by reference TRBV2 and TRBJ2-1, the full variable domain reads EPEVTQTPSHQVTQMGQEVILRCVPISNHLYFYWYRQILGQKVEFLVSFYNNEISEKSEIFDDQFSVERPDGSNFTLKIRSTKLEDSAMYFCASRGSGRYNEQFFGPGTRLTVL.

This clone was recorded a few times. CDR3 in DNA: TGTGCCAGTAGTACGAGCCGGGACACCAGGGCTTTCTTT. The encoded protein is CASSTSRDTRAFF. The chain uses TRBV19 and TRBJ1-1; perhaps TRBD1 as D (6 bases). V dropped 4 bases and J dropped 11 bases, with 17 bases sitting between them. From germline, CDR1 is LNHDA and CDR2 SQIVND (reference sequence). CDR3 length: 13 residues.

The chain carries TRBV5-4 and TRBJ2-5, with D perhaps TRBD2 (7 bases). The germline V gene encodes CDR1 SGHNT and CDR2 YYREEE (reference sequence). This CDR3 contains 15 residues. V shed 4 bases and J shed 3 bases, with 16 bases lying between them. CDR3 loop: CASSAGQRGEETQYF. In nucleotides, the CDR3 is TGTGCCAGCAGCGCGGGACAACGGGGGGAAGAGACCCAGTACTTC.

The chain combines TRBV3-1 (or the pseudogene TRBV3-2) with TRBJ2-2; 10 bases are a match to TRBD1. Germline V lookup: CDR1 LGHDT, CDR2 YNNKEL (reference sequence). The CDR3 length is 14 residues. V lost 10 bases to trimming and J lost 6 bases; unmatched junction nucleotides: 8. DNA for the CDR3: TGTGCCACCCAGGGGACAGGGGTCCCCGGGGAGCTGTTTTTT. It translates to CATQGTGVPGELFF.

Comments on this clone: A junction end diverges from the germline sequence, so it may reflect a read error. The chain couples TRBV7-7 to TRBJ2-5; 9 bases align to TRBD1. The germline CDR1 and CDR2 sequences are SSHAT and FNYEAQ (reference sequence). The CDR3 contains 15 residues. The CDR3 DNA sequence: TGTGCTAGCAGCTTAGCCCCGACAGGGGGAGAGACCCAGTACTTC. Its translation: CASSLAPTGGETQYF.

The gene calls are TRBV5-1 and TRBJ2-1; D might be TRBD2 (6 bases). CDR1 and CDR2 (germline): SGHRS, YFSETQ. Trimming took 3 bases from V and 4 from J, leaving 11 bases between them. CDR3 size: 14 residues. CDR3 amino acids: CASSWGTDYNEQFF. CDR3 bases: TGCGCCAGCAGCTGGGGGACTGATTACAATGAGCAGTTCTTC. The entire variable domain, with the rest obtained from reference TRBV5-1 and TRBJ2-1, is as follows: KAGVTQTPRYLIKTRGQQVTLSCSPISGHRSVSWYQQTPGQGLQFLFEYFSETQRNKGNFPGRFSGRQFSNSRSEMNVSTLELGDSALYLCASSWGTDYNEQFFGPGTRLTVL.

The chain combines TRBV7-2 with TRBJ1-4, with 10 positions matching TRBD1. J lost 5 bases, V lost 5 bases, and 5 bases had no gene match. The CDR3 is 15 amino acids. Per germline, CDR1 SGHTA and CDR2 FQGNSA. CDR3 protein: CASSPRTGGNEKLFF. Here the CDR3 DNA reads TGTGCCAGCAGCCCCCGGACAGGGGGGAATGAAAAACTGTTTTTT.

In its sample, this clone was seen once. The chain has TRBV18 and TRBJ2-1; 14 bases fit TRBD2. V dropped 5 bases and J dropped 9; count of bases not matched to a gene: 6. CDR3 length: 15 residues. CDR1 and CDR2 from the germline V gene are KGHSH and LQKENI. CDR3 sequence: CASSSTSGGAGEQFF. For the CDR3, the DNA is TGTGCCAGCTCATCGACTAGCGGGGGGGCCGGTGAGCAGTTCTTC.

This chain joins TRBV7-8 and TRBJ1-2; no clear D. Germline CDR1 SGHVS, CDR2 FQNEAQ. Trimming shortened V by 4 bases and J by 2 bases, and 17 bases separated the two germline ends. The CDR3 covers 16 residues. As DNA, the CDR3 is TGTGCCAGCAGCTCCTTACTATCAAGGCAGAACTATGGCTACACCTTC. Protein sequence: CASSSLLSRQNYGYTF. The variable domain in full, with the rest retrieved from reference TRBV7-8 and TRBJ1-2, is GAGVSQSPRYKVAKRGQDVALRCDPISGHVSLFWYQQALGQGPEFLTYFQNEAQLDKSGLPSDRFFAERPEGSVSTLKIQRTQQEDSAVYLCASSSLLSRQNYGYTFGSGTRLTVV.